Presented here are 24 T cell receptor beta chains from one specimen sequenced in a study of blood T cell repertoires in COVID-19. The method was immunoSEQ multiplex PCR; TCRdb's version includes in-frame clones alone and lacks a portion of them. The table records some 60,000 clones, around 84% of them present only once. The sample comprised peripheral blood. These receptors were taken from a human donor with active COVID-19. The donor label of this sample is uncertain.

V is TRBV7-9 and J is TRBJ1-6; TRBD1 matches 9 bases. The germline V gene encodes CDR1 SEHNR and CDR2 FQNEAQ (reference sequence). CDR3 length: 15 residues. V dropped 4 bases and J dropped 5; count of bases not matched to a gene: 3. CDR3 sequence reads: CASSSWTGDNSPLHF. For the CDR3, the DNA is TGTGCCAGCAGCTCGTGGACAGGGGATAATTCACCCCTCCACTTT.

The gene calls are TRBV5-1 and TRBJ1-2, with 9 bases identical to TRBD1. CDR1 is SGHRS and CDR2 is YFSETQ in the germline V gene. V gave up 1 base and J gave up 5 bases; unmatched junction bases: 9. This CDR3 is 16 amino acids long. CDR3 DNA: TGCGCCAGCAGCTTGACAGGGGGCTCTCTTGGGTATGGCTACACCTTC. Translating it yields CASSLTGGSLGYGYTF.

This sequence joins TRBV19 and TRBJ2-7; 11 bases match TRBD2. J was trimmed by 6 bases and V by 5 bases; bases with no gene match: 21. CDR3 length: 19 residues. Per the germline V gene, CDR1 is LNHDA and CDR2 is SQIVND (reference sequence). The CDR3 region has the DNA TGTGCCAGTAGTTCCGGACACACCGATATACTAGCGGGAGTAGGCGAGCAGTACTTC. It is translated as CASSSGHTDILAGVGEQYF.

The chain has TRBV6-6 and TRBJ1-1; 8 bases line up with TRBD1. The CDR3 runs to 16 residues. Germline V gene sequence: CDR1 MNHNY, CDR2 SVGAGI (reference sequence). The V and J ends lost 1 base and 6 bases, in that order; junction bases with no gene match: 10. In DNA, the CDR3 is TGTGCCAGCAGTTACTTCTTGACAGGGGTGTTCCCTGAAGCTTTCTTT. Its translation: CASSYFLTGVFPEAFF.

The chain employs TRBV28 and TRBJ1-1; 8 nucleotides agree with TRBD1. Trimming at V came to 6 bases and at J to 6 bases, leaving 12 bases not matched to a gene. This CDR3 contains 15 residues. Germline V gives CDR1 MDHEN, CDR2 SYDVKM. The CDR3 loop reads CASSPPGQGAAEAFF. The CDR3, as DNA: TGTGCCAGCAGCCCCCCGGGGCAGGGGGCAGCTGAAGCTTTCTTT.

This clone has a single count. At one of its ends the junction is not consistent with the germline gene, which may arise from a read error. This chain connects TRBV27 to TRBJ2-1, with TRBD2 matching over 15 bases. CDR1 is MNHEY, CDR2 SMNVEV, per germline (reference sequence). The CDR3 has 12 amino acids. CDR3 protein: CASGLAGGQDVF. The CDR3 nucleotides are TGTGCCAGCGGACTAGCGGGAGGGCAAGATGTCTTC.

For the CDR3, the DNA is TGCGCCAGCAGTTCTGCCGGCGGGGACAGGGGAAGGGGCTACACCTTC. Its translation is CASSSAGGDRGRGYTF. The chain links TRBV5-1 to TRBJ1-2, with 10 bases fitting TRBD1. The CDR3 covers 16 residues. Germline-derived CDR1 and CDR2 are SGHRS and YFSETQ. With V trimmed by 5 bases and J by 8 bases, 15 bases remained unmatched.

The chain links TRBV30 to TRBJ1-6, with a possible D match to TRBD1 (6 bases). V lost 0 bases, J lost 0 bases, and 9 bases lay in between. This CDR3 spans 16 amino acids. Germline V CDR1 and CDR2: GTSNPN, SVGIG (reference sequence). In DNA, the CDR3 is TGTGCCTGGAGTGTAAGGACAGTCTCCTATAATTCACCCCTCCACTTT. As protein: CAWSVRTVSYNSPLHF.

The chain links TRBV6-1 to TRBJ2-7; TRBD1 aligns across 7 bases. After removal of 4 bases from V and 0 bases from J, the junction contained 9 bases not matched to a gene. The CDR3 extends over 16 amino acids. CDR1 and CDR2 from the germline V gene are MNHNS and SASEGT. The CDR3 sequence is CASSVTGTASSYEQYF. The DNA for the CDR3 is TGTGCCAGCAGTGTAACCGGGACAGCAAGCTCCTACGAGCAGTACTTC.

This clone has a handful of counts. V usage is TRBV5-5 and J usage is TRBJ1-1, with D hard to call. This CDR3 region has 13 residues. Germline CDR1 is SGHKS and CDR2 is YYEKEE (reference sequence). V was clipped by 1 base and J by 0 bases, with 4 bases between them. The CDR3 bases are TGTGCCAGCAGCTTGATCATGAACACTGAAGCTTTCTTT. It yields the protein CASSLIMNTEAFF.

V is TRBV4-2 and J is TRBJ2-3; a possible D gene is TRBD1 (5 bases). In germline, CDR1 is LGHNA, CDR2 YNFKEQ. V lost 1 base and J 2 bases, leaving 7 bases between the germline ends. CDR3 length equals 14 residues. The chain's CDR3 is CASSQGTITDTQYF. CDR3 sequence (DNA): TGTGCCAGCAGCCAAGGGACAATCACAGATACGCAGTATTTT.

This clone has a single count. The V and J genes are TRBV3-1 (or the pseudogene TRBV3-2) and TRBJ2-3; 9 bases match TRBD2. The germline gives CDR1 LGHDT, CDR2 YNNKEL (reference sequence). Trimming cost V 4 bases and J 1 base; bases outside gene matches: 3. The CDR3 is 15 amino acids. CDR3: CASSPSSGGTDTQYF. The CDR3 nucleotides read TGTGCCAGCAGCCCATCTAGCGGGGGCACAGATACGCAGTATTTT.

This clone was counted a single time. The V and J genes are TRBV11-2 and TRBJ2-7, with D maybe TRBD2 (6 bases). CDR1 is SGHAT and CDR2 is FQNNGV in the germline V gene. The ends were cut back, 3 bases at V and 7 bases at J, with 13 bases in the middle. The CDR3 covers 13 residues. CDR3 in amino acids: CASSFGGSPEQYF. The CDR3 nucleotides are TGTGCCAGCAGCTTCGGAGGGAGCCCAGAGCAGTACTTC.

The chain carries TRBV7-9 and TRBJ2-3; TRBD2 aligns across 8 bases. The CDR3 contains 17 residues. V gave up 0 bases and J gave up 1 base; unmatched junction bases: 6. Looked up from germline, CDR1 is SEHNR and CDR2 is FQNEAQ (reference sequence). For the CDR3, the DNA is TGTGCCAGCAGCTTAGCGCTGGCGGGAGGACGCACAGATACGCAGTATTTT. Translated, it gives CASSLALAGGRTDTQYF.

V is TRBV7-3 and J is TRBJ2-3; D may be TRBD2 (5 bases). Germline V CDR1 and CDR2: SGHTA, FQGTGA. The CDR3 runs 13 residues. V lost 8 bases, J lost 5 bases, and 14 bases lay in between. The CDR3 reads CASGFVAGDTQYF. The DNA of the CDR3 is TGTGCCAGCGGGTTTGTGGCGGGAGATACGCAGTATTTT.

The J gene is TRBJ1-5, the V gene TRBV5-1, with no clear D. V dropped 8 bases and J dropped 1 base, with 25 bases sitting between them. The CDR3 loop spans 18 amino acids. Germline CDR1 SGHRS, CDR2 YFSETQ. The CDR3 here is CASSKRSGSPLSNQPQHF. CDR3 DNA sequence: TGCGCCAGTAGTAAACGGAGCGGCAGCCCATTAAGCAATCAGCCCCAGCATTTT.

This clone was counted between two and nine times. The chain joins TRBV19 to TRBJ1-5, with D possibly being TRBD1 (6 bases). The V gene's germline CDR1 is LNHDA and CDR2 SQIVND (reference sequence). The CDR3 runs 17 residues. The ends were cut back, 7 bases at V and 0 bases at J, with 19 bases in the middle. The CDR3 region is CASTSTGGFYSNQPQHF. The CDR3, as DNA: TGTGCCAGTACCTCAACTGGGGGCTTCTATAGCAATCAGCCCCAGCATTTT.

This clone was detected a few times. The V and J genes are TRBV5-4 and TRBJ2-7; a possible D gene is TRBD2 (5 bases). The CDR3 is 14 residues long. V shed 3 bases and J shed 0 bases, with 10 bases lying between them. Germline assignment: CDR1 SGHNT and CDR2 YYREEE (reference sequence). CDR3 DNA: TGTGCCAGCAGCTCCGGACTGAGCTCCTACGAGCAGTACTTC. The encoded protein is CASSSGLSSYEQYF.

This chain joins TRBV11-2 and TRBJ2-1, with 8 bases lining up with TRBD2. CDR3 length: 17 residues. Germline CDR1 is SGHAT and CDR2 is FQNNGV. Trimming took 3 bases from V and 2 from J; bases not matched to a gene: 9. The CDR3 is CASSLRAGARPYNEQFF. The CDR3 region has the DNA TGTGCCAGCAGCTTGAGAGCGGGGGCCCGACCCTACAATGAGCAGTTCTTC.

V usage is TRBV28 and J usage is TRBJ2-3, with TRBD2 as a possible D gene (5 bases). The CDR3 length is 13 residues. Trimming took off 5 bases at V and 4 bases at J, with 10 bases between the two ends. Germline values: CDR1 MDHEN, CDR2 SYDVKM. The CDR3 spells CASSASWADTQYF. The CDR3 DNA reads TGTGCCAGCAGTGCTAGCTGGGCAGATACGCAGTATTTT.

The chain has TRBV4-2 and TRBJ2-7, with D perhaps matching TRBD2 (5 bases). Trimming took 0 bases from V and 2 from J, leaving 8 bases between them. There are 14 residues in the CDR3. Germline CDR1 is LGHNA and CDR2 is YNFKEQ. CDR3 bases: TGTGCCAGCAGCCAAGACGGGATCACCTACGAGCAGTACTTC. The encoded protein is CASSQDGITYEQYF.

The chain couples TRBV24-1 to TRBJ2-3, with 9 bases fitting TRBD1. This CDR3 region has 16 residues. The J segment lost 1 base and the V segment lost 4 bases, leaving 5 bases of the junction unmatched. Germline V lookup: CDR1 KGHDR, CDR2 SFDVKD. The CDR3 sequence: CATSDTRTGGTDTQYF. CDR3 nucleotides: TGTGCCACCAGTGACACGCGGACAGGGGGCACAGATACGCAGTATTTT.

V is TRBV12-3 or TRBV12-4 and J is TRBJ2-1; D gene unclear. The ends were cut back, 2 bases at V and 4 bases at J, with 3 bases in the middle. The CDR3 has 12 amino acids. This chain's CDR3 is CASSLSYNEQFF. In DNA form, the CDR3 reads TGTGCCAGCAGTTTATCTTACAATGAGCAGTTCTTC.

V is TRBV6-4 and J is TRBJ2-1; 7 positions match TRBD2. The CDR3 runs 15 residues. Germline CDR1 and CDR2: MRHNA and SNTAGT. Trimming at V came to 3 bases and at J to 6 bases, leaving 8 bases not matched to a gene. The CDR3 coding sequence is TGTGCCAGCAGTGAGGAGGCGGGAGTCGGCAATGAGCAGTTCTTC. This translates into CASSEEAGVGNEQFF.